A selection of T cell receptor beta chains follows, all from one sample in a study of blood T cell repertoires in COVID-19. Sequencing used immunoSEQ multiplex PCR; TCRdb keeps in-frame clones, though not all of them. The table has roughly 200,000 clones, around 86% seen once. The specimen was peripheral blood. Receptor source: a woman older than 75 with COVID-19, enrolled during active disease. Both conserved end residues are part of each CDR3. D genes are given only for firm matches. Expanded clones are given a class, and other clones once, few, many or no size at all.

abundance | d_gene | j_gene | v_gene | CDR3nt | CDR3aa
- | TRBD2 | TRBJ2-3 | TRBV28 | TGTGCCAGCAGTCCTCCGGGACTAGCGGGGAGCACAGATACGCAGTATTTT | CASSPPGLAGSTDTQYF
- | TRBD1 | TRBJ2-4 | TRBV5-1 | TGCGCCAGCAGCCTTATTACAGGGGCGGACATTCAGTACTTC | CASSLITGADIQYF
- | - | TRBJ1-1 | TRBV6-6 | TGTGCCAGCAGTCGGGGGAGAGAAATCAGTGAAGCTTTCTTT | CASSRGREISEAFF
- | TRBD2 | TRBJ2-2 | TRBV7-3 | TGTGCCAGCAGTCCAAGGGCAGCGGGAGGGCCTACCGGGGAGCTGTTTTTT | CASSPRAAGGPTGELFF
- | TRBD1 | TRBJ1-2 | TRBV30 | TGTGCCTGGAGTTCCCCCGACAGGGGGAACTATGGCTACACCTTC | CAWSSPDRGNYGYTF
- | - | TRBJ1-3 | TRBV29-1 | TGCAGCGTGACCTCGGACAGCTCTCGGAACACCATATATTTT | CSVTSDSSRNTIYF
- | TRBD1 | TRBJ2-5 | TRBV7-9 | TGTGCCAGCAGCCGACAGGGGGCGGTGGAGACCCAGTACTTC | CASSRQGAVETQYF
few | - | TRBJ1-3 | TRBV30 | TGTGCCAACAGGGTTTCTGGAAACACCATATATTTT | CANRVSGNTIYF
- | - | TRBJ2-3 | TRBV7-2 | TGTGCCAGCAGCTTAGCGGCCTCGGGGGGCAGGCGAAATACGCAGTATTTT | CASSLAASGGRRNTQYF
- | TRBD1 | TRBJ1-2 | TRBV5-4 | TGTGCCAGCAGCCCCCAGGGGGGCTATGGCTACACCTTC | CASSPQGGYGYTF
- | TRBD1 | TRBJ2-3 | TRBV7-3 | TGTGCCAGCAGCGGACGGACAGGAATAAAGTATTTT | CASSGRTGIKYF
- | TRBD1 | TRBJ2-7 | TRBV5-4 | TGTGCCAGCAGCTCCGGGACAGGGGCCTACGAGCAGTACTTC | CASSSGTGAYEQYF
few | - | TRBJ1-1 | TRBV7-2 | TGTGCCAGCAGCTTACAGGGAAGGAACACTGAAGCTTTCTTT | CASSLQGRNTEAFF
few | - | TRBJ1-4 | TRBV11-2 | TGTGCCAGCAGCTTAGGGCCCTGGGGCGGAGCTAATGAAAAACTGTTTTTT | CASSLGPWGGANEKLFF